The next 9 T cell receptor beta chains were all read from a single sample in a study of blood T cell repertoires in COVID-19. The assay was immunoSEQ multiplex PCR, and TCRdb's table has in-frame clones only and misses some. The sample carries 200,000 to 250,000 clones, about 90% recorded once. What was sequenced was PBMCs or T cells enriched from blood (not recorded which). The receptors come from a man under 40 who had recovered from COVID-19.

In its sample, this clone was seen once. V usage is TRBV5-8 and J usage is TRBJ1-2; TRBD1 matches 7 bases. The CDR3 spans 17 residues. CDR1 is SGHTS and CDR2 is YDEGEE in the germline V gene. J was trimmed by 7 bases and V by 2 bases; bases with no gene match: 17. CDR3 nucleotide sequence: TGTGCCAGCAGCTTCTCGGGACAGCCTGTGATCGCTGTTGGCTACACCTTC. This encodes CASSFSGQPVIAVGYTF.

For this clone: The junction shows a germline mismatch at one end, possibly a read error. This sample also contains other DNA sequences that code for the same CDR3. This rearrangement joins TRBV7-4 to TRBJ1-5; maybe TRBD1 (6 bases). Germline CDR1 and CDR2: SGHVT and SQSDAQ. The CDR3 has 17 residues. The CDR3 sequence: CASSDAYGGGSNQPQHF. CDR3 bases: TGCGCCAGCAGCGACGCATACGGGGGGGGCAGCAATCAGCCCCAGCATTTT.

The rearrangement uses TRBV10-1 and TRBJ2-2; 8 bases align to TRBD2. After removal of 7 bases from V and 5 bases from J, the junction contained 12 bases not matched to a gene. Germline V gene lookup returns CDR1 WNHNN and CDR2 SYGVQD (reference sequence). CDR3 size: 16 residues. The CDR3 sequence: CASTPPGGRGTGELFF. CDR3 bases: TGCGCCAGCACCCCCCCGGGGGGGCGGGGTACCGGGGAGCTGTTTTTT.

This clone has more than one count but fewer than ten. The chain combines TRBV10-3 with TRBJ1-1; D uncertain. Trimming stripped 6 bases from V and 4 bases from J, with 9 bases between. The CDR3 runs to 12 residues. Germline V gene data show CDR1 as ENHRY and CDR2 as SYGVKD. The CDR3 DNA sequence: TGTGCCATCAGCGAGACGGTCACTGAAGCTTTCTTT. Protein product: CAISETVTEAFF.

The CDR3 DNA follows: TGTGCCACCAGTGCTCAACTAGCGGGGGGCACAGATACGCAGTATTTT. Encoded protein: CATSAQLAGGTDTQYF. The rearrangement uses TRBV24-1 and TRBJ2-3, with 11 bases aligning to TRBD2. The CDR3 has 16 residues. V shed 5 bases and J 1 base; nucleotides not matched to a gene: 4. Germline V lookup: CDR1 KGHDR, CDR2 SFDVKD.

V is TRBV7-9 and J is TRBJ1-1; 10 bases fit TRBD1. Trimming took 3 bases from V and 3 from J; bases not matched to a gene: 1. This CDR3 has 14 residues. Germline CDR1 and CDR2: SEHNR and FQNEAQ (reference sequence). The CDR3 region has the DNA TGTGCCAGCAGCTTTGGACAGGGGGACACTGAAGCTTTCTTT. This codes for CASSFGQGDTEAFF.

This chain connects TRBV27 to TRBJ1-5; D might be TRBD1 (6 bases). This CDR3 comprises 16 residues. Trimming removed 5 bases from V and 2 bases from J, with 16 bases in between. In germline, CDR1 is MNHEY, CDR2 SMNVEV (reference sequence). The CDR3 here is CASSRLGQRGNQPQHF. The CDR3 region has the DNA TGTGCCAGCAGTCGGCTCGGACAGCGCGGCAATCAGCCCCAGCATTTT.

This chain joins TRBV11-2 and TRBJ2-7; 7 nucleotides align to TRBD2. Losses at the gene ends were 4 bases for V and 5 bases for J; bases not matched to a gene: 14. CDR1 and CDR2 from the germline V gene are SGHAT and FQNNGV. The CDR3 is made up of 16 amino acids. CDR3 sequence reads: CASSSLGEGLRHEQYF. CDR3 DNA: TGTGCCAGCAGCTCATTGGGGGAGGGCCTCAGGCACGAGCAGTACTTC.

V and J are TRBV5-1 and TRBJ1-1; D gene uncertain. The germline V and J ends were trimmed by 0 bases and 4 bases, with 10 bases remaining between them. This CDR3 has 14 residues. Germline-derived CDR1 and CDR2 are SGHRS and YFSETQ. In nucleotides, the CDR3 is TGCGCCAGCAGCTTGGTCCCGGGTGTCACTGAAGCTTTCTTT. Encoded protein: CASSLVPGVTEAFF. Complete variable domain (other parts from reference TRBV5-1 and TRBJ1-1): KAGVTQTPRYLIKTRGQQVTLSCSPISGHRSVSWYQQTPGQGLQFLFEYFSETQRNKGNFPGRFSGRQFSNSRSEMNVSTLELGDSALYLCASSLVPGVTEAFFGQGTRLTVV.